This T cell receptor (beta chain) was obtained from a study of CD8+CD57+ T cells in acquired aplastic anemia. Study details: CD4+ reads averaged around 10 million in healthy donors.

Points from the study as a whole: Overlapping CD8+ CDR3 repertoires of patients and controls contained approximately 28 shared sequences. CD8+ Simpson's diversity in patients was not significantly different from that in controls.

Genomic DNA acted as the template from which TCR beta VDJ combination and CDR3 sequence profiling were carried out. TCRdb ran MiXCR on the reads and lists one entry per CDR3 protein. The table has hundreds of thousands of distinct CDR3 sequences, roughly 64% seen once. The CDR3 runs to 13 residues. CDR1 SGDLS and CDR2 YYNGEE come from the germline V gene. About this clonotype: As yet, its antigen is unknown. Sequence at one end of the junction differs from germline and may be a read error.

The gene calls are TRBV9 and TRBJ2-7, with D perhaps matching TRBD1 (5 bases). This clonotype was obtained from a human donor in good health, serving as a control. The specimen was sorted CD4+, CD8+, or CD8+CD57+ T cells (not recorded which) from PBMCs. CDR3 nucleotide sequence: TGTGCCAGCAGCGTAGGTCAGGGATACGTGAACACTTTC. Its protein is CASSVGQGYVNTF.